This T cell receptor (beta chain) originates from a study of T cells in Graves' hyperthyroidism and ophthalmopathy. The investigators amplified TCR beta CDR3 regions from RNA transcripts. The HTBI primer set drove a first-round RT-PCR of the TCR CDR3. TCRdb recomputed calls from the multiplex PCR reads with MiXCR, one row per CDR3 protein. The sample yields about 740,000 distinct CDR3 sequences, approximately 15% seen once. Trimming left V 5 bases short and J 0 bases short, with 17 bases between. The CDR3 covers 16 residues. Germline values: CDR1 DFQATT, CDR2 SNEGSKA (reference sequence). The rearrangement links TRBV20-1 to TRBJ2-1; D ambiguous. Sequenced input: blood. The clonotype was recovered from a woman under 30 with Graves' hyperthyroidism. This CDR3 is CSALRGGGSSYNEQFF. The DNA of the CDR3 is TGCAGTGCTTTGAGAGGTGGCGGTAGCTCCTACAATGAGCAGTTCTTC.